This is a list of T cell receptor beta chains from one sample in a study of vaccination effects on CD4 cells after COVID-19. Their specific antigens are unknown. This table comes from immunoSEQ multiplex PCR, and its TCRdb copy is limited to in-frame clones, with some not included. The table has 30,000 or so clones, 50% to 70% seen once. This material consisted of CD4+ T cells from PBMCs cultured without peptide, taken before COVID-19 vaccination. These receptors all stem from a human donor who received a COVID-19 vaccine. Both conserved end residues are part of each CDR3. Fields, in order: D gene, J gene, clone size, V gene, CDR3 DNA, CDR3 protein. The D gene is left open where the match is weak. Only part of the rows carry a size: once, few, many, or a class if the clone is expanded.

d_gene: TRBD2
j_gene: TRBJ2-3
abundance: few
v_gene: TRBV20-1
CDR3nt: TGCAGTGCTAGTGCCCCCTTCCTAGCGGGTGAAGCCCCTGTTAGCACAGATACGCAGTATTTT
CDR3aa: CSASAPFLAGEAPVSTDTQYF

d_gene: .
j_gene: TRBJ1-1
abundance: few
v_gene: TRBV3-1/TRBV3-2
CDR3nt: TGTGCCAGCAGCCAAGAAGGTGAGGGAGGGAGGACTGAAGCTTTCTTT
CDR3aa: CASSQEGEGGRTEAFF

d_gene: TRBD2
j_gene: TRBJ2-1
abundance: .
v_gene: TRBV7-9
CDR3nt: TGTGCCAGCAGCTATGAGCGGGGGGGCTTGACTGAGCAGTTCTTC
CDR3aa: CASSYERGGLTEQFF

d_gene: TRBD1
j_gene: TRBJ1-1
abundance: once
v_gene: TRBV27
CDR3nt: TGTGCCAGCAGTTTGTCAGGGGGCGGGCGTATTGAAGCTTTCTTT
CDR3aa: CASSLSGGGRIEAFF

d_gene: .
j_gene: TRBJ1-2
abundance: .
v_gene: TRBV4-2
CDR3nt: TGTGCCAGCAGCCAAGGGTGGGACTATGGCTACACCTTC
CDR3aa: CASSQGWDYGYTF

d_gene: .
j_gene: TRBJ2-3
abundance: .
v_gene: TRBV12-3/TRBV12-4
CDR3nt: TGTGCCAGCAGTCGAGACGTCACAGATACGCAGTATTTT
CDR3aa: CASSRDVTDTQYF

d_gene: .
j_gene: TRBJ1-1
abundance: .
v_gene: TRBV5-5
CDR3nt: TGTGCCAGCAGCTTGGCAACGGGGGCGAACACTGAAGCTTTCTTT
CDR3aa: CASSLATGANTEAFF

d_gene: .
j_gene: TRBJ1-5
abundance: .
v_gene: TRBV18
CDR3nt: TGTGCCAGCTCCCCCGGACGGGCGCAGCCCCAGCATTTT
CDR3aa: CASSPGRAQPQHF

d_gene: .
j_gene: TRBJ2-7
abundance: .
v_gene: TRBV12-5
CDR3nt: TGTGCTAGTGGTTTGGTAATCCATGTTAGCTACGAGCAGTACTTC
CDR3aa: CASGLVIHVSYEQYF

d_gene: .
j_gene: TRBJ1-6
abundance: .
v_gene: TRBV3-1/TRBV3-2
CDR3nt: TGTGCCAGCAGCCCAACAGGGTTTGGGAATAATTCACCCCTCCACTTT
CDR3aa: CASSPTGFGNNSPLHF

d_gene: .
j_gene: TRBJ2-2
abundance: once
v_gene: TRBV21-1
CDR3nt: TGTGCCAGCAGCGACCAGACAGGGCCGAACAACACCGGGGAGCTGTTTTTT
CDR3aa: CASSDQTGPNNTGELFF

d_gene: .
j_gene: TRBJ1-6
abundance: .
v_gene: TRBV6-4
CDR3nt: TGTGCCAGCAGTGCCTCCCCCGGGAATTCACCCCTCCACTTT
CDR3aa: CASSASPGNSPLHF

d_gene: .
j_gene: TRBJ2-7
abundance: few
v_gene: TRBV5-6
CDR3nt: TGTGCCAGCAGCCCTCGCTTCGGGACTGAGAACGACGAGCAGTACTTC
CDR3aa: CASSPRFGTENDEQYF

d_gene: TRBD2
j_gene: TRBJ2-5
abundance: .
v_gene: TRBV3-1/TRBV3-2
CDR3nt: TGTGCCAGCAGCCAGGTCAGCGGGGTTCAAGAGACCCAGTACTTC
CDR3aa: CASSQVSGVQETQYF

d_gene: TRBD2
j_gene: TRBJ2-1
abundance: .
v_gene: TRBV7-2
CDR3nt: TGTGCCAGCAGCTCGACTAGCGGGCAGTACAATGAGCAGTTCTTC
CDR3aa: CASSSTSGQYNEQFF

d_gene: .
j_gene: TRBJ1-2
abundance: .
v_gene: TRBV9
CDR3nt: TGTGCCAGCAGCGTAGACTTGGAAGGGGCGGATGGCTACACCTTC
CDR3aa: CASSVDLEGADGYTF

d_gene: TRBD1
j_gene: TRBJ1-6
abundance: few
v_gene: TRBV19
CDR3nt: TGTGCCAGTAGCCGGACAGGGGCCTCGAGGGGACCCCTCCACTTT
CDR3aa: CASSRTGASRGPLHF

d_gene: TRBD1
j_gene: TRBJ1-5
abundance: few
v_gene: TRBV5-6
CDR3nt: TGTGCCAGCAGCTGGGGGGGACAGAGCAATCAGCCCCAGCATTTT
CDR3aa: CASSWGGQSNQPQHF

d_gene: .
j_gene: TRBJ1-2
abundance: .
v_gene: TRBV5-1
CDR3nt: TGCGCCAGCAGCTTGGAAGGGTATAACTATGGCTACACCTTC
CDR3aa: CASSLEGYNYGYTF

d_gene: .
j_gene: TRBJ1-1
abundance: .
v_gene: TRBV5-6
CDR3nt: TGTGCCAGCAGCTGGGGGACTGAAGCTTTCTTT
CDR3aa: CASSWGTEAFF

d_gene: TRBD2
j_gene: TRBJ2-7
abundance: once
v_gene: TRBV3-1/TRBV3-2
CDR3nt: TGTGCCAGCAGGCAGGGACTAGCGGAGGCCTACGAGCAGTACTTC
CDR3aa: CASRQGLAEAYEQYF

d_gene: .
j_gene: TRBJ2-3
abundance: .
v_gene: TRBV5-1
CDR3nt: TGCGCCAGCAGCCTAACTAGTACGCAGTATTTT
CDR3aa: CASSLTSTQYF

d_gene: TRBD2
j_gene: TRBJ2-5
abundance: few
v_gene: TRBV5-4
CDR3nt: TGTGCCAGCAGCCCCAGACTAGCGGACAAAGAGACCCAGTACTTC
CDR3aa: CASSPRLADKETQYF

d_gene: .
j_gene: TRBJ1-4
abundance: few
v_gene: TRBV12-5
CDR3nt: TGTGCTAGTGCCCGAGGCGATTGGCCGATTGGAAAACTGTTTTTT
CDR3aa: CASARGDWPIGKLFF

d_gene: .
j_gene: TRBJ1-1
abundance: .
v_gene: TRBV19
CDR3nt: TGTTGCGCCCGGGAAAACACTGAAGCTTTCTTT
CDR3aa: CCARENTEAFF

d_gene: .
j_gene: TRBJ1-5
abundance: once
v_gene: TRBV6-5
CDR3nt: TGTGCCAGCAGTTTAACCGCAGGGGGCAATCAGCCCCAGCATTTT
CDR3aa: CASSLTAGGNQPQHF

d_gene: TRBD2
j_gene: TRBJ2-3
abundance: .
v_gene: TRBV7-9
CDR3nt: TGTGCCAGCAGCATCACGGGGGGAACCTCCACAGATACGCAGTATTTT
CDR3aa: CASSITGGTSTDTQYF

d_gene: .
j_gene: TRBJ1-1
abundance: .
v_gene: TRBV23-1
CDR3nt: TGCGCCAGTATACGTGTCCTTGAAGCTTTCTTT
CDR3aa: CASIRVLEAFF

d_gene: .
j_gene: TRBJ1-2
abundance: few
v_gene: TRBV11-1
CDR3nt: TGTGCCAGCAGCGGGTCGGACTTTAACTATGGCTACACCTTC
CDR3aa: CASSGSDFNYGYTF

d_gene: .
j_gene: TRBJ1-3
abundance: .
v_gene: TRBV12-5
CDR3nt: TGTGCTAGTGGCAGGACGGCCTCTGGAAACACCATATATTTT
CDR3aa: CASGRTASGNTIYF

d_gene: TRBD1
j_gene: TRBJ1-3
abundance: few
v_gene: TRBV10-3
CDR3nt: TGTGCCATCGGAGGGACAGGGCAGTTCTCTGGAAACACCATATATTTT
CDR3aa: CAIGGTGQFSGNTIYF

d_gene: .
j_gene: TRBJ2-3
abundance: .
v_gene: TRBV11-3
CDR3nt: TGTGCCAGCAGCCGTGGGACGGTGAGCACAGATACGCAGTATTTT
CDR3aa: CASSRGTVSTDTQYF

d_gene: TRBD2
j_gene: TRBJ2-1
abundance: .
v_gene: TRBV29-1
CDR3nt: TGCAGCGTCGCCCGGAGGCTAGCGGAACAGTTCTTC
CDR3aa: CSVARRLAEQFF

d_gene: .
j_gene: TRBJ2-7
abundance: .
v_gene: TRBV6-2/TRBV6-3
CDR3nt: TGTGCCAGCAGTTACGGACCATCGGGGCGCTACGAGCAGTACTTC
CDR3aa: CASSYGPSGRYEQYF

d_gene: TRBD2
j_gene: TRBJ2-1
abundance: .
v_gene: TRBV5-1
CDR3nt: TGCGCCAGCAGCGCCGGACTAGCGGGGAACAATGAGCAGTTCTTC
CDR3aa: CASSAGLAGNNEQFF

d_gene: .
j_gene: TRBJ2-2
abundance: few
v_gene: TRBV21-1
CDR3nt: TGTTACTTAGACGGCGGTGGCACCGGGGAGCTGTTTTTT
CDR3aa: CYLDGGGTGELFF

d_gene: .
j_gene: TRBJ1-3
abundance: .
v_gene: TRBV6-1
CDR3nt: TGTGCCAGCAGTGAAGGATGGCACTCTGGAAACACCATATATTTT
CDR3aa: CASSEGWHSGNTIYF

d_gene: TRBD2
j_gene: TRBJ2-7
abundance: once
v_gene: TRBV9
CDR3nt: TGTGCCAGCAGCCCAGGAGGGGCGGGGGGATACGAGCAGTACTTC
CDR3aa: CASSPGGAGGYEQYF